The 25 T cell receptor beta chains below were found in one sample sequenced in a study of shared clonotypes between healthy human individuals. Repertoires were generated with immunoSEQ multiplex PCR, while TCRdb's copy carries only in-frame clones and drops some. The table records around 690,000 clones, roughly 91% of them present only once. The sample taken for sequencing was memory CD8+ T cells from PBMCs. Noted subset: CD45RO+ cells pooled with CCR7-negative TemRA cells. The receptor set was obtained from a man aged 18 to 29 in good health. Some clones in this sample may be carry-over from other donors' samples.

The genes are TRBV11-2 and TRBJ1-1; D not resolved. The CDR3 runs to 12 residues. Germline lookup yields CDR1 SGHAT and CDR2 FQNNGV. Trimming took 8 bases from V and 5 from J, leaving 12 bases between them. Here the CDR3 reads CASLGRGTEAFF. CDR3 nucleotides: TGTGCCAGCTTGGGCCGGGGAACTGAAGCTTTCTTT.

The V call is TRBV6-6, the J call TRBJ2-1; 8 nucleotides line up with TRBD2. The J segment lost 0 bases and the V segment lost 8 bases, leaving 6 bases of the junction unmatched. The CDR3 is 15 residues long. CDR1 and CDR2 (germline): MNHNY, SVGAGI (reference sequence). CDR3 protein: CASQAGASSYNEQFF. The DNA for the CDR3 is TGTGCCAGCCAAGCGGGAGCGAGCTCCTACAATGAGCAGTTCTTC.

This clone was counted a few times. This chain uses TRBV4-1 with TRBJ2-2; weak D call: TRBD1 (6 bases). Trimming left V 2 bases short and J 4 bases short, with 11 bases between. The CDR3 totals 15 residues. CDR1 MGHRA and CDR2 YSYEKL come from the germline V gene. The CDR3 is CASSQLQGTTGELFF. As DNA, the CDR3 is TGCGCCAGCAGCCAACTACAGGGAACCACCGGGGAGCTGTTTTTT.

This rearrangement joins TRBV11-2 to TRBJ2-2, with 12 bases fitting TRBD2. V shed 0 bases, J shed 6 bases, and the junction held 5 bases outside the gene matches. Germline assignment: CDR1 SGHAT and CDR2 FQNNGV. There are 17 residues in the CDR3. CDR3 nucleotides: TGTGCCAGCAGCTTAGATAGACTAGCGGGAGTATCCGGGGAGCTGTTTTTT. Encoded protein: CASSLDRLAGVSGELFF.

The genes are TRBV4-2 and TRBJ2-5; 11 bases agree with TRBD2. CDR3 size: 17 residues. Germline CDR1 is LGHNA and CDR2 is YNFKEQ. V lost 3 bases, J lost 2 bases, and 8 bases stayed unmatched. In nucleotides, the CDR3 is TGTGCCAGCAGCCAGGTCACTAGCGGGAGACCGCAAGAGACCCAGTACTTC. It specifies CASSQVTSGRPQETQYF.

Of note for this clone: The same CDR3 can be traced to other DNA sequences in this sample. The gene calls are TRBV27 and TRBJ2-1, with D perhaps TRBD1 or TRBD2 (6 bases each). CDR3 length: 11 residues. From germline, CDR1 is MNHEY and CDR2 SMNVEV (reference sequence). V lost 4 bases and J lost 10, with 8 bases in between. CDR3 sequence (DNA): TGTGCCAGCAGTTCCGGGGGCGAGCAGTTCTTC. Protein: CASSSGGEQFF.

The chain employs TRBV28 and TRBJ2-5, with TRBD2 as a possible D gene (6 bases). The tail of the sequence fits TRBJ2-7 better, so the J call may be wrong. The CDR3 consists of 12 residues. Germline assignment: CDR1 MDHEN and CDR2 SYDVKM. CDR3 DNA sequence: TGTGCCAGCAGGCGGGGCTCCTACGAGCAGTACTTC. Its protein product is CASRRGSYEQYF.

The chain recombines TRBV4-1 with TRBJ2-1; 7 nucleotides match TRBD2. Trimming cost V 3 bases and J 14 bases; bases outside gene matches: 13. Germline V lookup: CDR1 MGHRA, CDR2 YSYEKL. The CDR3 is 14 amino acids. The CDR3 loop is CASSQLPSGAFEFF. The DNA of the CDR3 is TGCGCCAGCAGCCAGCTACCTAGCGGAGCTTTCGAGTTCTTC.

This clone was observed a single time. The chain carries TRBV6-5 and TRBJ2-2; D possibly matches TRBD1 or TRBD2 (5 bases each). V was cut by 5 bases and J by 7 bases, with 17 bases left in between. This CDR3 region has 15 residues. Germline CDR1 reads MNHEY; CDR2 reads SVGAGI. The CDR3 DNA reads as TGTGCCAGCAGTAGCCGGGACCCGGATTTCGGGGAGCTGTTTTTT. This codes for CASSSRDPDFGELFF.

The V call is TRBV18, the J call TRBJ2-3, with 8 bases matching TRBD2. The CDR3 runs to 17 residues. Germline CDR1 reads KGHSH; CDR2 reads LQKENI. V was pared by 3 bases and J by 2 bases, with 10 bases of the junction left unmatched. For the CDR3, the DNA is TGTGCCAGCTCACCCCCGAGGATAGCGGGGACCACAGATACGCAGTATTTT. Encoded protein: CASSPPRIAGTTDTQYF.

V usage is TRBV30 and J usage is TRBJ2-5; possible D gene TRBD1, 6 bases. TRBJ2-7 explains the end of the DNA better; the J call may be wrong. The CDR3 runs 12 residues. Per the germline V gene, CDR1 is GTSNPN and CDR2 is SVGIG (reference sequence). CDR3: CAGGQSPYEQYF. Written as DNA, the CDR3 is TGTGCCGGCGGACAGTCTCCCTACGAGCAGTACTTC.

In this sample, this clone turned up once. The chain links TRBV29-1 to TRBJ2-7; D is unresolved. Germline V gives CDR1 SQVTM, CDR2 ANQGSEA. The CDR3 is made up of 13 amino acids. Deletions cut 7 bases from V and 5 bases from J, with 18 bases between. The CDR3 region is CSAAVRGSHEQYF. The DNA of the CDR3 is TGCAGCGCCGCGGTCAGAGGCTCTCACGAGCAGTACTTC.

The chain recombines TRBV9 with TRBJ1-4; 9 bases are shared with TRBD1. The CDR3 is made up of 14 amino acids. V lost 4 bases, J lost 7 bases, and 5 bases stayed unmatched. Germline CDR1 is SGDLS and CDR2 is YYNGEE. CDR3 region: CASSPRDRVEKLFF. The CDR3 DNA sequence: TGTGCCAGCAGCCCCCGGGACAGGGTTGAAAAACTGTTTTTT.

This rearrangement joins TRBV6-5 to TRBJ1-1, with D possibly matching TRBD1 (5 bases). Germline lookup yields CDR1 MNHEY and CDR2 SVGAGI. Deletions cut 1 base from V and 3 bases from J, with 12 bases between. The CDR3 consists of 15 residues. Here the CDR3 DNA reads TGTGCCAGCAGTTACTGGGGGTTCGGGCACACTGAAGCTTTCTTT. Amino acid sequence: CASSYWGFGHTEAFF.

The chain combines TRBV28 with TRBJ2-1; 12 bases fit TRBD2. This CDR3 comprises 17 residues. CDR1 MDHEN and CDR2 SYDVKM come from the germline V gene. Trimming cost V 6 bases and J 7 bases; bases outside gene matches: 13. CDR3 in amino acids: CASRSLTSGSVMNEQFF. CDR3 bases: TGTGCCAGCAGGTCCCTGACTAGCGGGAGCGTTATGAATGAGCAGTTCTTC. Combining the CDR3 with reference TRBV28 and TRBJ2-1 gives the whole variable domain DVKVTQSSRYLVKRTGEKVFLECVQDMDHENMFWYRQDPGLGLRLIYFSYDVKMKEKGDIPEGYSVSREKKERFSLILESASTNQTSMYLCASRSLTSGSVMNEQFFGPGTRLTVL.

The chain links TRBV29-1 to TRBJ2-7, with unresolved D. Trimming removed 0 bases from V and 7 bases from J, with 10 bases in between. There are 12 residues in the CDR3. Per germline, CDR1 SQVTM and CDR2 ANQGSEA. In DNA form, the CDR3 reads TGCAGCGTTGAAGATCTCGGGCGGGAGCAGTACTTC. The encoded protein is CSVEDLGREQYF.

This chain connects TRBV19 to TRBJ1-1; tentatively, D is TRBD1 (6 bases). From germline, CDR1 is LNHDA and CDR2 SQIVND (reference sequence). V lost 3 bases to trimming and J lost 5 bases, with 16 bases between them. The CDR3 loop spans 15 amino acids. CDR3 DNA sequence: TGTGCCAGTAGTATTAGAACCGAGGGGGGAACTGAAGCTTTCTTT. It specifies CASSIRTEGGTEAFF.

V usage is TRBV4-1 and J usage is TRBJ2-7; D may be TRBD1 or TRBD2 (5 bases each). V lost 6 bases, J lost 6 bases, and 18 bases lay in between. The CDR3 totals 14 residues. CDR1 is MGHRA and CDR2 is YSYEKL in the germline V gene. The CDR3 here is CASSPVPGRLEQYF. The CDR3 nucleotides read TGCGCCAGCAGTCCTGTGCCGGGACGACTCGAGCAGTACTTC.

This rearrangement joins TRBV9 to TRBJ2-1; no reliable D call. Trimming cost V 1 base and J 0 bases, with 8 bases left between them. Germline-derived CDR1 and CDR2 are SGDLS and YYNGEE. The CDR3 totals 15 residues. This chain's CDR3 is CASSVRTNSYNEQFF. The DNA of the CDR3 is TGTGCCAGCAGCGTAAGAACAAACTCCTACAATGAGCAGTTCTTC. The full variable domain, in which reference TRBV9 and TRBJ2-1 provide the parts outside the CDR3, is DSGVTQTPKHLITATGQRVTLRCSPRSGDLSVYWYQQSLDQGLQFLIQYYNGEERAKGNILERFSAQQFPDLHSELNLSSLELGDSALYFCASSVRTNSYNEQFFGPGTRLTVL.

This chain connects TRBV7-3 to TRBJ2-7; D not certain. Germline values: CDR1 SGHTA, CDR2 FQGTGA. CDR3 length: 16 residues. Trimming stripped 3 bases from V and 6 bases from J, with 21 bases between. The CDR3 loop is CASSLGVGGPRGEQYF. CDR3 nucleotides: TGTGCCAGCAGCTTGGGCGTCGGCGGACCTAGAGGCGAGCAGTACTTC. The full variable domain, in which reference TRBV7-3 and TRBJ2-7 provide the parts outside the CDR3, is GAGVSQTPSNKVTEKGKYVELRCDPISGHTALYWYRQSLGQGPEFLIYFQGTGAADDSGLPNDRFFAVRPEGSVSTLKIQRTERGDSAVYLCASSLGVGGPRGEQYFGPGTRLTVT.

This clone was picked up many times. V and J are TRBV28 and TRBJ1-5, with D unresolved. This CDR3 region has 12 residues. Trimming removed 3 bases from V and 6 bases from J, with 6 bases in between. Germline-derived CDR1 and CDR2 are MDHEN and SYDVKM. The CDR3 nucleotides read TGTGCCAGCAGTTTTGGCCGTCAGCCCCAGCATTTT. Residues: CASSFGRQPQHF.

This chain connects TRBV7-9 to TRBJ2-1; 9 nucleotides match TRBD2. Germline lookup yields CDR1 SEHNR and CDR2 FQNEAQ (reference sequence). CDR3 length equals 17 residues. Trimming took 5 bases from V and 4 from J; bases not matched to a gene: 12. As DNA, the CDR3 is TGTGCCAGCAGCCCCAAAAGGCGACTAGCGGAATACAATGAGCAGTTCTTC. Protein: CASSPKRRLAEYNEQFF.

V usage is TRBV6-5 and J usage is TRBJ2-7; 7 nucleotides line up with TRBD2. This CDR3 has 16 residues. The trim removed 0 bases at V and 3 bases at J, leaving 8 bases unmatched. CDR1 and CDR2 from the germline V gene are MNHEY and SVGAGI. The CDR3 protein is CASSYSKSGDFYEQYF. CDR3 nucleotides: TGTGCCAGCAGTTACTCGAAAAGCGGGGACTTCTACGAGCAGTACTTC.

The CDR3: CSVVWGSARGLAFF. CDR3 DNA: TGCAGCGTTGTTTGGGGTAGTGCGAGGGGATTAGCTTTCTTT. The rearrangement links TRBV29-1 to TRBJ1-1; tentative D call: TRBD1 (5 bases). The CDR3 runs to 14 residues. The V gene's germline CDR1 is SQVTM and CDR2 ANQGSEA. The V end was cut by 4 bases, the J end by 10 bases, with 22 bases between.

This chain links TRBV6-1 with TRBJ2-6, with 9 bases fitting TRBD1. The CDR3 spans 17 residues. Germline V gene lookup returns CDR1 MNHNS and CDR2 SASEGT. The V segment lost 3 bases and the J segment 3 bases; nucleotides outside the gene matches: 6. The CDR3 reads CASSDGTGIFGANVLTF. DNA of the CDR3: TGTGCCAGCAGTGACGGGACAGGGATCTTTGGGGCCAACGTCCTGACTTTC.